What follows is one TCR beta chain and its context. Trimming removed 5 bases from V and 5 bases from J, with 10 bases in between. The CDR3 totals 12 residues. Germline V gene lookup returns CDR1 LNHNV and CDR2 YYDKDF (reference sequence). This entry belongs to a study of shared T cell receptors in the human thymus. The data were produced by immunoSEQ multiplex PCR, yet TCRdb's version contains in-frame clones alone and is incomplete. The sample shows 600,000 or so clones, approximately 87% of them seen only once. Separately, the same data were catalogued under a study of human thymus T cells. In that study: The people who donated were healthy Finnish babies having corrective surgery for congenital heart defects. The source of the thymus tissue was resections taken during corrective heart surgery. Reports from related research described highly overlapping thymic repertoires among unrelated individuals.

The sequence derives from a boy in the first two years of life with a congenital heart defect. This chain uses TRBV15 with TRBJ2-7; D is unclear. Source material: thymocytes. Here the CDR3 reads CATSGPRDEQYF. In nucleotides, the CDR3 is TGTGCCACCAGCGGTCCGCGCGACGAGCAGTACTTC.